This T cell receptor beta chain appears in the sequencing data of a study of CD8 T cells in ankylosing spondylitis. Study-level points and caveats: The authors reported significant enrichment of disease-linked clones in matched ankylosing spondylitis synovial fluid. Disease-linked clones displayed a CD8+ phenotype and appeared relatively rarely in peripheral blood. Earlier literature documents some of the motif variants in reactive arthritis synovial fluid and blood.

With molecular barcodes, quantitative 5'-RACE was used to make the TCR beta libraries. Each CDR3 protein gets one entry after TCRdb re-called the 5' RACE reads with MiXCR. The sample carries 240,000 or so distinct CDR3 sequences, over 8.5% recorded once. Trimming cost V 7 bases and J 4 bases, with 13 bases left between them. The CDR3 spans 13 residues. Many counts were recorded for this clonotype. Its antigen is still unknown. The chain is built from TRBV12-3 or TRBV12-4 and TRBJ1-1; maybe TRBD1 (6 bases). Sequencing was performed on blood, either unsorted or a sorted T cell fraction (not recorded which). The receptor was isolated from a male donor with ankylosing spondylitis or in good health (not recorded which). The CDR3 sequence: CASILGGGTEAFF. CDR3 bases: TGTGCCAGCATTCTGGGAGGGGGCACTGAAGCTTTCTTT.